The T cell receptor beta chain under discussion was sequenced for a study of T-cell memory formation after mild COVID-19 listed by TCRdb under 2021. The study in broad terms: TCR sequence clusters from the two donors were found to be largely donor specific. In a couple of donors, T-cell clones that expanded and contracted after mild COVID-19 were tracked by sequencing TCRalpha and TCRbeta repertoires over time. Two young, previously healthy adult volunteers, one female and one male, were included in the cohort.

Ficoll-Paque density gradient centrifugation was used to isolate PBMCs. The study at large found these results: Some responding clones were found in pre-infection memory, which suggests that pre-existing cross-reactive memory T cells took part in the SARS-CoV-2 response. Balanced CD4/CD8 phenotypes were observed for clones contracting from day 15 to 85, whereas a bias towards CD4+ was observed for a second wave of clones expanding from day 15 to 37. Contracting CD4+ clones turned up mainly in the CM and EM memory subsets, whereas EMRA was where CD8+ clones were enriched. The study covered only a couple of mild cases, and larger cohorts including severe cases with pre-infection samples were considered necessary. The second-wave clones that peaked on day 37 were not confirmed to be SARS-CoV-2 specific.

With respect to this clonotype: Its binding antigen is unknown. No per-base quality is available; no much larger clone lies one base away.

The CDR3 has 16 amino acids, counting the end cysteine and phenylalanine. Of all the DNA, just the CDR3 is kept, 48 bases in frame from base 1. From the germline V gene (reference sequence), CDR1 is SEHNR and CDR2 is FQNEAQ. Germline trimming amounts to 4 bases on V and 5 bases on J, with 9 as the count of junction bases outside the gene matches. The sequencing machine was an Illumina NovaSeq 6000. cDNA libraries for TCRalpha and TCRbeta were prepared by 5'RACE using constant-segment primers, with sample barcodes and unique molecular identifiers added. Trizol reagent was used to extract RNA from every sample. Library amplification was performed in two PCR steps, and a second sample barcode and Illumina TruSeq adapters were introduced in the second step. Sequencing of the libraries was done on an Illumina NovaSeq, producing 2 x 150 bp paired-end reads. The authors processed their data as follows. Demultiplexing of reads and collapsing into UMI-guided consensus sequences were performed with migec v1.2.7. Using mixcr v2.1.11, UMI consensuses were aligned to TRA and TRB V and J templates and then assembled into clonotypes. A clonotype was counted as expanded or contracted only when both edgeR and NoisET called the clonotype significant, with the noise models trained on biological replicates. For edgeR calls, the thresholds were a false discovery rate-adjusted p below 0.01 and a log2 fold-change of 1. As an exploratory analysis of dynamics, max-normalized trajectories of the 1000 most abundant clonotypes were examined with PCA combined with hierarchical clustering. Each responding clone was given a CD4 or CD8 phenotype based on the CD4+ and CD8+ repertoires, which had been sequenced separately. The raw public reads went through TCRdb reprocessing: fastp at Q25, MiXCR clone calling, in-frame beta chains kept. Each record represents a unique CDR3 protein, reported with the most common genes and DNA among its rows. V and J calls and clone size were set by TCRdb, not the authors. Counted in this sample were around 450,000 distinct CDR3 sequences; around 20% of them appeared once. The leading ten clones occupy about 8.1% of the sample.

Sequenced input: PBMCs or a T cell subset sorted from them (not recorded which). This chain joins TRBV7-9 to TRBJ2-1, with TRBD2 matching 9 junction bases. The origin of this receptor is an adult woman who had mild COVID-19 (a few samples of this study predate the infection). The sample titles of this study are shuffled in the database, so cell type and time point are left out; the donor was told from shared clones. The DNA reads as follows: TGTGCCAGCAGCTCCAGCGGCGGGAGGGCCGACAATGAGCAGTTCTTC. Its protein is CASSSSGGRADNEQFF.